This T cell receptor beta chain originates from a study of T-cell reconstitution after alpha-beta-depleted transplantation in children. Study-wide findings and caveats: The main origin of T-cell counts and diversity one year after transplant was newly produced T cells. Some patients' high day-60 TCRbeta diversity was attributed to recipient cells surviving conditioning. Alpha-beta T cells about two months after transplant reportedly derived from several hundred expanded graft clones.

It was with unique molecular identifiers that the TCRbeta library was prepared. One entry per CDR3 protein results from TCRdb running MiXCR on the PCR reads. This repertoire shows 250,000 to 300,000 distinct CDR3 sequences, approximately 10% found once; its top ten account for roughly a quarter. The CDR3 is 14 amino acids. V lost 5 bases and J lost 6, with 13 bases in between. This clonotype was counted many times. Antigen unknown. The V gene is TRBV12-3 or TRBV12-4, the J gene TRBJ2-2; D is uncertain. The input for sequencing was peripheral blood, taken 180 days after TCRalphabeta/CD19-depleted stem cell transplant. The TCR comes from a male patient aged 2-15 years who had a stem cell transplant for chronic granulomatous disease, so the T cells may come from the graft donor. The CDR3 DNA reads TGTGCCAGCAGTCTCATCGGTGGGGCCGGGGAGCTGTTTTTT. Its translation is CASSLIGGAGELFF.